The 2 T cell receptor beta chains in this list originate from one sample, sequenced in a study of blood T cell repertoires in COVID-19. The assay was immunoSEQ multiplex PCR, and TCRdb's table has in-frame clones only and misses some. The table includes roughly 100,000 clones, 70% to 85% detected once. The sequenced sample was peripheral blood. These receptors originate from a woman aged 55-70 years with acute or convalescent COVID-19.

This clone is a singleton in its sample. The genes are TRBV2 and TRBJ2-5; 10 nucleotides match TRBD2. The CDR3 has 14 amino acids. Germline V lookup: CDR1 SNHLY, CDR2 FYNNEI. The J segment lost 5 bases and the V segment lost 6 bases, leaving 6 bases of the junction unmatched. CDR3 residues: CASRLAGARETQYF. CDR3 bases: TGTGCCAGCAGGCTAGCGGGGGCCCGGGAGACCCAGTACTTC.

The chain is built from TRBV30 and TRBJ1-2; D remains ambiguous. From germline, CDR1 is GTSNPN and CDR2 SVGIG (reference sequence). With 3 bases removed from V and 4 bases from J, the gap between germline ends came to 12 bases. This CDR3 has 13 residues. DNA for the CDR3: TGTGCCTGGAGGCCGAACAGCCTCTATGGCTACACCTTC. Encoded protein: CAWRPNSLYGYTF.